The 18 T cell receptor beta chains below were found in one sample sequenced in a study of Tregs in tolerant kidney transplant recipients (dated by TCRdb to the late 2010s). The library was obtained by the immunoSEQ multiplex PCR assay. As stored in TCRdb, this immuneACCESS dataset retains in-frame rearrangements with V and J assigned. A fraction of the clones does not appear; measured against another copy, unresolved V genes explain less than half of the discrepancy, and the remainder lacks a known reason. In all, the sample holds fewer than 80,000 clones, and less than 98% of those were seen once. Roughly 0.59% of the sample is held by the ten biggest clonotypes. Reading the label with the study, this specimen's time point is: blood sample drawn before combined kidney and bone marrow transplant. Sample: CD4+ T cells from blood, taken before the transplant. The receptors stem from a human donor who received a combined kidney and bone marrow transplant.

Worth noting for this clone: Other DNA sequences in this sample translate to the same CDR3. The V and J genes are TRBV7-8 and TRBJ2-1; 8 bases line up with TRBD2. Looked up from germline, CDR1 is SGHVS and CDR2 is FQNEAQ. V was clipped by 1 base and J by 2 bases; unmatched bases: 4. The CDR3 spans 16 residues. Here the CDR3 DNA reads TGTGCCAGCAGCTTAGTCGGGGGGGCCCCCTACAATGAGCAGTTCTTC. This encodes CASSLVGGAPYNEQFF.

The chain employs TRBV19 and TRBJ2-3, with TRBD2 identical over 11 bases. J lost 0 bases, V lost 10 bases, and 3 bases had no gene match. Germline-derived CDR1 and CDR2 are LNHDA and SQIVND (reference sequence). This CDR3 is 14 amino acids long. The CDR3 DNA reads TGTGCCATTAGCGGGAGGGCAAGCACAGATACGCAGTATTTT. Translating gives CAISGRASTDTQYF.

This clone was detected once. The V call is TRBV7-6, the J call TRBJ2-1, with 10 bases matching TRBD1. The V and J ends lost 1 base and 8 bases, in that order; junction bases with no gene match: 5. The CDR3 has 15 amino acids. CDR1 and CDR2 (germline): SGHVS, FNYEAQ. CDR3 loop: CASSLEDRGFDEQFF. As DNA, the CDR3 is TGTGCCAGCAGCTTAGAGGACAGGGGGTTCGATGAGCAGTTCTTC.

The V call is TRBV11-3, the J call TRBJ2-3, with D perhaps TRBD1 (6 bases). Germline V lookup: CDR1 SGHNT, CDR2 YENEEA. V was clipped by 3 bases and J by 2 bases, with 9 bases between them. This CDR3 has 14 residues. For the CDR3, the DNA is TGTGCCAGCAGCTTCGACAGGCTCACAGATACGCAGTATTTT. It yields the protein CASSFDRLTDTQYF.

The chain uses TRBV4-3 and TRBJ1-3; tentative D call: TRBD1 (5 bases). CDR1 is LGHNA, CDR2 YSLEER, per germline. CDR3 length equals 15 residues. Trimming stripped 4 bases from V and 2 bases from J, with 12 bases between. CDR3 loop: CASSLGARAGNTIYF. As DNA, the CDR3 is TGCGCCAGCAGCCTAGGGGCAAGGGCTGGAAACACCATATATTTT.

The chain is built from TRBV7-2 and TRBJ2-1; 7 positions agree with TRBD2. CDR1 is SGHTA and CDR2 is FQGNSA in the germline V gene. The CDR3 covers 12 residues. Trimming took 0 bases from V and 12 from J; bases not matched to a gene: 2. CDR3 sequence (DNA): TGTGCCAGCAGCTTAGCGTCTAGCGGGCAGTTCTTC. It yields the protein CASSLASSGQFF.

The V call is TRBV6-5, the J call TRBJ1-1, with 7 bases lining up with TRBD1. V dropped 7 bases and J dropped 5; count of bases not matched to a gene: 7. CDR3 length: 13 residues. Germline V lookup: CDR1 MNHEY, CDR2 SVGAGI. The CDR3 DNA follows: TGTGCCAGCACCACTCCAGGGGGGACTGAAGCTTTCTTT. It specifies CASTTPGGTEAFF.

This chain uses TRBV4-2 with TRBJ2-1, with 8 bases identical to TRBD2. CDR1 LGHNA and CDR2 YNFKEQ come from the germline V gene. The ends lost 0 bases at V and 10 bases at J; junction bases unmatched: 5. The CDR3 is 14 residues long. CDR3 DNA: TGTGCCAGCAGCCAAGATGGCGGGAGGAGGGAGCAGTTCTTC. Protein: CASSQDGGRREQFF.

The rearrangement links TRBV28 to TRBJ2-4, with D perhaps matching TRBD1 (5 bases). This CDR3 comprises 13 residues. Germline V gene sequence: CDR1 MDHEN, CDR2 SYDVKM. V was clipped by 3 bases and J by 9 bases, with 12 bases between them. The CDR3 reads CASSLGQGGIQYF. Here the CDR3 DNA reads TGTGCCAGCAGTTTGGGGCAGGGTGGCATTCAGTACTTC. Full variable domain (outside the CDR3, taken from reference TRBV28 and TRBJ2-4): DVKVTQSSRYLVKRTGEKVFLECVQDMDHENMFWYRQDPGLGLRLIYFSYDVKMKEKGDIPEGYSVSREKKERFSLILESASTNQTSMYLCASSLGQGGIQYFGAGTRLSVL.

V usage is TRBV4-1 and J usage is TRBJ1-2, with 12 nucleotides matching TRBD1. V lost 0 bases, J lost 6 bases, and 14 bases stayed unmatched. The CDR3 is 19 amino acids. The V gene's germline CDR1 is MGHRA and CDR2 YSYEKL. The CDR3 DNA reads TGCGCCAGCAGCCAAGATCGAGCGGGACAGGGGGCCACCTCCGATGGCTACACCTTC. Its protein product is CASSQDRAGQGATSDGYTF.

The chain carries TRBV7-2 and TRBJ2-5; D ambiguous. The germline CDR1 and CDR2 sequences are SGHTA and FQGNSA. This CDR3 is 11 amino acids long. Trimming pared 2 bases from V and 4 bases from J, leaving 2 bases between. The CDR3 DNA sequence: TGTGCCAGCAGCTTACTAGAGACCCAGTACTTC. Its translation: CASSLLETQYF. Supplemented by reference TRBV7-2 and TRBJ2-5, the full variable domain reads GAGVSQSPSNKVTEKGKDVELRCDPISGHTALYWYRQSLGQGLEFLIYFQGNSAPDKSGLPSDRFSAERTGGSVSTLTIQRTQQEDSAVYLCASSLLETQYFGPGTRLLVL.

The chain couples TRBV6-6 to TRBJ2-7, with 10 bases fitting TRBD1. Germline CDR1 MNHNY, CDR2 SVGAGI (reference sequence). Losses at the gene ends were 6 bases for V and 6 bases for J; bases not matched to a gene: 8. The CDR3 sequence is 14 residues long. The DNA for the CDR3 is TGTGCCAGCAGGCTATCCGGGACAGGGGTCGAGCAGTACTTC. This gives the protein CASRLSGTGVEQYF.

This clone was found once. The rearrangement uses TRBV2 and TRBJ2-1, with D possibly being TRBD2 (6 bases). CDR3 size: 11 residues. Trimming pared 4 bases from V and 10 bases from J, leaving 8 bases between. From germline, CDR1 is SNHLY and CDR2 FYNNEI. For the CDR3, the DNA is TGTGCCAGCAGTGGAGGAGGGGAGCAGTTCTTC. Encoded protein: CASSGGGEQFF.

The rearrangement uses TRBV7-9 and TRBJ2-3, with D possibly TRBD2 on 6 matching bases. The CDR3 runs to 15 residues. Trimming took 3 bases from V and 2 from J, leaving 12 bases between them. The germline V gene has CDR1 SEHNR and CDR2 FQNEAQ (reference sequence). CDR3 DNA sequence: TGTGCCAGCAGCTTCGGCGGGATCCTCACAGATACGCAGTATTTT. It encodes CASSFGGILTDTQYF.

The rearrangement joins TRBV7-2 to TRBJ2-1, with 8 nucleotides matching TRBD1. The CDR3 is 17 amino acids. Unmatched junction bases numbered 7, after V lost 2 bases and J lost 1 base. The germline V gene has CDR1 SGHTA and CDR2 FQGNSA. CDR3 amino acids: CASSLRPGGASYNEQFF. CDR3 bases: TGTGCCAGCAGCTTAAGACCAGGGGGCGCGTCCTACAATGAGCAGTTCTTC.

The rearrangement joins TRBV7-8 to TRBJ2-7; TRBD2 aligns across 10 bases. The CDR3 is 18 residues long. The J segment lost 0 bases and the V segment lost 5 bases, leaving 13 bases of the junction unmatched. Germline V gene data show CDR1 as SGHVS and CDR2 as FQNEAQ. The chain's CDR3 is CASSPRRFSGRSSYEQYF. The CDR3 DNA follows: TGTGCCAGCAGCCCGAGAAGGTTTAGCGGGAGGTCCTCCTACGAGCAGTACTTC. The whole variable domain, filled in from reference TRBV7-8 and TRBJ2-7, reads GAGVSQSPRYKVAKRGQDVALRCDPISGHVSLFWYQQALGQGPEFLTYFQNEAQLDKSGLPSDRFFAERPEGSVSTLKIQRTQQEDSAVYLCASSPRRFSGRSSYEQYFGPGTRLTVT.

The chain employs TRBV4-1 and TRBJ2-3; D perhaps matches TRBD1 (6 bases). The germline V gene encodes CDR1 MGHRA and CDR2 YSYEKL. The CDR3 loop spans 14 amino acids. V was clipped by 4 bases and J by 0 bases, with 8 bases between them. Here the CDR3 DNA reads TGCGCCAGCAGCCGAGGACAGAGCACAGATACGCAGTATTTT. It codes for CASSRGQSTDTQYF.

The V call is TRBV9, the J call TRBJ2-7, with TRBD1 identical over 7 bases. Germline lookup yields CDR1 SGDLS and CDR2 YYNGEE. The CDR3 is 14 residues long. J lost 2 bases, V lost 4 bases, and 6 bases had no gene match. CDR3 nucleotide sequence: TGTGCCAGCAGCAAAACAGGGGCTGCCTACGAGCAGTACTTC. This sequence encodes CASSKTGAAYEQYF.